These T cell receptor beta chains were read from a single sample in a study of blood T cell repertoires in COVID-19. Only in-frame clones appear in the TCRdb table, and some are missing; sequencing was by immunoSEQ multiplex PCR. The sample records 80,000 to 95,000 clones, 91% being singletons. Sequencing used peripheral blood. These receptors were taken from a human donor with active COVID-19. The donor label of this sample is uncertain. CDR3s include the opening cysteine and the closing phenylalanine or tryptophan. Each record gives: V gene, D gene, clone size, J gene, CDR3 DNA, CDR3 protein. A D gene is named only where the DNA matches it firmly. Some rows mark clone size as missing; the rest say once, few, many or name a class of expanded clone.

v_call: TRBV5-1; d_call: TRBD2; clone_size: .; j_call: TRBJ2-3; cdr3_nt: TGCGCCAGCAGCCTCAGACTAGCACCGGGAGGCACAGATACGCAGTATTTT; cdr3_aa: CASSLRLAPGGTDTQYF
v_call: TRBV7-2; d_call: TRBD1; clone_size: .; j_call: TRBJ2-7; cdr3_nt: TGTGCCAGCAGCTTAGTTGCGACAGGGGAGCAGTACTTC; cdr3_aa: CASSLVATGEQYF
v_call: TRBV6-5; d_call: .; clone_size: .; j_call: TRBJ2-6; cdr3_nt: TGTGCCAGCAGTACCTTAGCTGGGGCCAACGTCCTGACTTTC; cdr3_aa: CASSTLAGANVLTF
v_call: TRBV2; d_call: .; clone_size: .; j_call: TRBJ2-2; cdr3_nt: TGTGCCAGCTCGGGGTCGAGCACCGGGGAGCTGTTTTTT; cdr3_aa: CASSGSSTGELFF
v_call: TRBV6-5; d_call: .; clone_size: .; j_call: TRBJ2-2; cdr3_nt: TGTGCCAGCAGCCACCAGACACCCCACGGGGAGCTGTTTTTT; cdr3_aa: CASSHQTPHGELFF
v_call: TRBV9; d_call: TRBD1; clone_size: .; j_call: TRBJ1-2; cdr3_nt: TGTGCCAGCAGCGACTCCGGTCAGGGGGCAGGAGGCTACACCTTC; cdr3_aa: CASSDSGQGAGGYTF
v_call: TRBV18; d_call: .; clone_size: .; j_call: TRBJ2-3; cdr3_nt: TGTGCCAGCTCACCGAATCGACAAGTCACAGGCACAGATACGCAGTATTTT; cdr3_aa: CASSPNRQVTGTDTQYF
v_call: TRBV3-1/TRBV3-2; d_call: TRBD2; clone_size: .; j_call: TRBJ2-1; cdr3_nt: TGTGCCAGCAGCCAGCATCCCCCTAGCGGGGGGGTCCTCCTCAATGAGCAGTTCTTC; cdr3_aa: CASSQHPPSGGVLLNEQFF
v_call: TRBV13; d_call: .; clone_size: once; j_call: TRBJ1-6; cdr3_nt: TGTGCCAGCAGCCTCGGAGGGCAGGGAAATTCACCCCTCCACTTT; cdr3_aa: CASSLGGQGNSPLHF
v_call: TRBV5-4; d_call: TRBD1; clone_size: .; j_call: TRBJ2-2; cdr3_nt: TGTGCCAGCAGCTACGGACAGGGGAACACCGGGGAGCTGTTTTTT; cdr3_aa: CASSYGQGNTGELFF
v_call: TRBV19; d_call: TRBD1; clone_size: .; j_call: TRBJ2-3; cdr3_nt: TGTGCCAGTAGTATTCCCCGGACAGGTACAGATACGCAGTATTTT; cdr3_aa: CASSIPRTGTDTQYF
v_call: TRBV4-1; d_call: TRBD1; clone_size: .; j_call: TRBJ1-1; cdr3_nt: TGCGCCAGCAGCCCCACCCAGGACAGGGGGAACACTGAAGCTTTCTTT; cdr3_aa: CASSPTQDRGNTEAFF
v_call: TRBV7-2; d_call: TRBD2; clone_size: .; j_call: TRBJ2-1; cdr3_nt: TGTGCCAGCAGGACACAGCGGGGGGTTCTCAATGAGCAGTTCTTC; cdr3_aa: CASRTQRGVLNEQFF
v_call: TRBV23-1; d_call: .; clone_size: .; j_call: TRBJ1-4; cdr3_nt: TGCGCCAGCAGTGACGGGTCCCGCTCTTGCAGGGGCCTCCCGACTATAACTAATGAAAAACTGTTTTTT; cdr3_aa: CASSDGSRSCRGLPTITNEKLFF
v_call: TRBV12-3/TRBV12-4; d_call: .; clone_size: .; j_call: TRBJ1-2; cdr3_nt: TGTGCCAGCAGTGAGAGTTATGGCTACACCTTC; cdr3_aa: CASSESYGYTF
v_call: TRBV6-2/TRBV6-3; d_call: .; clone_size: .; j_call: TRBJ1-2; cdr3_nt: TGTGCCAGCAGCGCCCTGACAGTTAACTATGGCTACACCTTC; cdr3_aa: CASSALTVNYGYTF
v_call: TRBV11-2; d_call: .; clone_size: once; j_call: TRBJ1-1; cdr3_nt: TGTGCCAGCAGTCCTAACGGAGGTGGGTTGGACACTGAAGCTTTCTTT; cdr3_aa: CASSPNGGGLDTEAFF
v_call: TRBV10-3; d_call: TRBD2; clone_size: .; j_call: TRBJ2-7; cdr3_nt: TGTGCCATCAGTGGGACTAGCGGGGACGAGCAGTACTTC; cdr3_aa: CAISGTSGDEQYF
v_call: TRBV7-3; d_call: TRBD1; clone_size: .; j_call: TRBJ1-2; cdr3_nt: TGTGCCAGCAGCTTAGATCCAGGGGGCGGCCCGAGCTACACCTTC; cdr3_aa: CASSLDPGGGPSYTF
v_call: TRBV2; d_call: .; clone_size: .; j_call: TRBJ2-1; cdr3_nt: TGTGCCAGCGGATTGACCGGGGGTGGACTAAATGAGCAGTTCTTC; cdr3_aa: CASGLTGGGLNEQFF
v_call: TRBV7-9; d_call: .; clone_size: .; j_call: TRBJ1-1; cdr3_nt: TGTGCCAGCAGCCTCCCGGGGGGCACTGAAGCTTTCTTT; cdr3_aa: CASSLPGGTEAFF
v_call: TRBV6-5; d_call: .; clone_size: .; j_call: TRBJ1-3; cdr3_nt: TGTGCCAGCCAGGGATCTGGAAACACCATATATTTT; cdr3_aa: CASQGSGNTIYF
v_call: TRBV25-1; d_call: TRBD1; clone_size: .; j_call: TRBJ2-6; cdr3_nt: TGTGCCAGCAGTGACCGGGACAGGGTCCACTCTGGGGCCAACGTCCTGACTTTC; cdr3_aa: CASSDRDRVHSGANVLTF
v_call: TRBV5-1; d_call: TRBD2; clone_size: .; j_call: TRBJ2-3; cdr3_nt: TGCGCCAGCAGCTTTGGGACTATCACAGATACGCAGTATTTT; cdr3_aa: CASSFGTITDTQYF
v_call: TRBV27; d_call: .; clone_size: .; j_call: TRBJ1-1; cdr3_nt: TGTGCCAGCAGTTTCGCGGGGGGGACGTTAAGAGACACTGAAGCTTTCTTT; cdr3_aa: CASSFAGGTLRDTEAFF
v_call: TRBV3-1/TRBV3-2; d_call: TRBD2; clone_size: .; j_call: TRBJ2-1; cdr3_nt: TGTGCCAGCAGCCAGAGCGGGGAGAGACAGTTCTTC; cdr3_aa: CASSQSGERQFF
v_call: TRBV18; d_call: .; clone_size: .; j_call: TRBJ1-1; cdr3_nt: TGTGCCAGCTCACCACGACAGGACACTGAAGCTTTCTTT; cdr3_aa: CASSPRQDTEAFF
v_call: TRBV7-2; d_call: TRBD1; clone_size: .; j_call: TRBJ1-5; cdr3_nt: TGTGCCAGCAGCTTAGCGACAGGGGGCCTCCAGCCCCAGCATTTT; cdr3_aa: CASSLATGGLQPQHF
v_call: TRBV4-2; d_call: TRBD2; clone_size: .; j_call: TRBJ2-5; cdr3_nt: TGTGCCAGCAGCCAAGGGAGGGCCGGCGGGGGGGCCCGAGAGACCCAGTACTTC; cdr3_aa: CASSQGRAGGGARETQYF
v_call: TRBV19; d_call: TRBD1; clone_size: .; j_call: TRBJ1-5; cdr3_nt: TGTGCCGGGCAGACAGGGAATCAGCCCCAGCATTTT; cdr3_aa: CAGQTGNQPQHF
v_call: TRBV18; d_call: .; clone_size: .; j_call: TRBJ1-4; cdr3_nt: TGTGCCAGCTCACCTAACAGGGTTGGGGAAAAACTGTTTTTT; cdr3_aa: CASSPNRVGEKLFF
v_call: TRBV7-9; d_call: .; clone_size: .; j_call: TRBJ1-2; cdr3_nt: TGTGCCAGCAGCCAAGAGGCAGACTATGGCTACACCTTC; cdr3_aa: CASSQEADYGYTF
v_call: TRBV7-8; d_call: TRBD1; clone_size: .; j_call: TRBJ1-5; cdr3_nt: TGTGCCAGCAGCTTAGGGCGGGACAGGAACCAGCCCCAGCATTTT; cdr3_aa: CASSLGRDRNQPQHF
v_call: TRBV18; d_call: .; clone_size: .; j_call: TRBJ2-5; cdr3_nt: TGTGCCAGCTCACCACCATCGACACATACCCAAGGGACCCAGTACTTC; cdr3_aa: CASSPPSTHTQGTQYF
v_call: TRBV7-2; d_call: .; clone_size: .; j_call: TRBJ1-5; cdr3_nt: TGTGCCAGCAGCCCCCGGTCCGCGGGGGGTCAGCCCCAGCATTTT; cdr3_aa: CASSPRSAGGQPQHF
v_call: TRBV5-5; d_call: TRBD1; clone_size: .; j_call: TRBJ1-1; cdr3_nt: TGTGCCAGCAGCTTGGGCAGGGGGGACACTGAAGCTTTCTTT; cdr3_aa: CASSLGRGDTEAFF
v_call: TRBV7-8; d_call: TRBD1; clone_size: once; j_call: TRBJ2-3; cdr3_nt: TGTGCCAGCAGCTTCCTGACAGGGGGCGAGAGCACAGATACGCAGTATTTT; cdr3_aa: CASSFLTGGESTDTQYF
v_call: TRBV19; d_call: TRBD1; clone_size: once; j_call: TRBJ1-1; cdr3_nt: TGTGCCAGTAGTATAGCGGCAGGGGGCACTGAAGCTTTCTTT; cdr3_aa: CASSIAAGGTEAFF
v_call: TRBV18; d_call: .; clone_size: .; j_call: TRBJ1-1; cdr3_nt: TGTGCCAGCTCACCAACGACAGTACCGGTGAACACTGAAGCTTTCTTT; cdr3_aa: CASSPTTVPVNTEAFF
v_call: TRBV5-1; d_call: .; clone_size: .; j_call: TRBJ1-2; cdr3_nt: TGCGCCAGCAGCCCCGGTGCAGGTCGTTATGGCTACACCTTC; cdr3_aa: CASSPGAGRYGYTF
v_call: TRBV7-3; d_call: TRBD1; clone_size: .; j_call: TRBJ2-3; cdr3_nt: TGTGCCAGCAGCCCGAGGGGACAGATGGATACGCAGTATTTT; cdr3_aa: CASSPRGQMDTQYF
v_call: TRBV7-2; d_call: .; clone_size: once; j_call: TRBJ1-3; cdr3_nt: TGTGCCAGCAGCTTAGGAATCCGGGGGTCTGGAAACACCATATATTTT; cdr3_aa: CASSLGIRGSGNTIYF
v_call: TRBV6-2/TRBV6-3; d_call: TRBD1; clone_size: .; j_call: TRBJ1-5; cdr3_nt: TGTGCCAGCAGTTACAGGGGGACAGGGGAGAATCAGCCCCAGCATTTT; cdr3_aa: CASSYRGTGENQPQHF
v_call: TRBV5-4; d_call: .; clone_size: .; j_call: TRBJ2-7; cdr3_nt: TGTGCCAGCAGACCAATGCCTCGCCGGCAGGGTAGATCCTACGAGCAGTACTTC; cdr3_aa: CASRPMPRRQGRSYEQYF
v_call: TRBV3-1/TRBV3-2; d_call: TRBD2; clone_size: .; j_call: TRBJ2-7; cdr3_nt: TGTGCCAGCAGCCCGGGGGGACTAGCGGGGTTAACCAGCTCCTACGAGCAGTACTTC; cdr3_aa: CASSPGGLAGLTSSYEQYF
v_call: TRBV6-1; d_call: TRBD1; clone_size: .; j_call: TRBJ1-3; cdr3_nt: TGTGCCAGCAGTGATGACAGGGGGAGTGGAAACACCATATATTTT; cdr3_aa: CASSDDRGSGNTIYF
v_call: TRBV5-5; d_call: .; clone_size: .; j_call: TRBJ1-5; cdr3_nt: TGTGCCAGCAGCTTGGATCCGGGTTACAATCAGCCCCAGCATTTT; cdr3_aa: CASSLDPGYNQPQHF
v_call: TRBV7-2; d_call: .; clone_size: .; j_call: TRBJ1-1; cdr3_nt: TGTGCCAGCAGCAAGGACGGGGTCATGGGGAGAGAAGCTTTCTTT; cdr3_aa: CASSKDGVMGREAFF
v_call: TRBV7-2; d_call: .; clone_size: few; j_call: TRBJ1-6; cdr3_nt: TGTGCCAGCAGCTTAGACAACAGACCTAATTCACCCCTCCACTTT; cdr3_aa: CASSLDNRPNSPLHF
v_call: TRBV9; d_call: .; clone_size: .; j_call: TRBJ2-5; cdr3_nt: TGTGCCAGCAGCGTGGGGGGGGCCCAGGAGACCCAGTACTTC; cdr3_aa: CASSVGGAQETQYF
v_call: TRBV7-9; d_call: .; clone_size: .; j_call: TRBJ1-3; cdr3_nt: TGTGCCAGCAGCTCGCAATGGGGCAGGGAAGCTGGAAACACCATATATTTT; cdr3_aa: CASSSQWGREAGNTIYF
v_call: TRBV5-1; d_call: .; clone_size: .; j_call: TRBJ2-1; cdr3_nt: TGCGCCAGCAGCTTGGCGCCCCCGGCGAGGGTTTACAATGAGCAGTTCTTC; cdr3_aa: CASSLAPPARVYNEQFF
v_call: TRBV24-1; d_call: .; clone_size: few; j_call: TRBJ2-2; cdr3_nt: TGTGCCACCAGCTTGACAGGCCGGACCGGGGAGCTGTTTTTT; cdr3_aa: CATSLTGRTGELFF
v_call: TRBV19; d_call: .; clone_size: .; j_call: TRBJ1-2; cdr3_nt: TGTGCCAGTAGTCTACTAGACTATGGCTACACCTTC; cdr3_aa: CASSLLDYGYTF